The 26 T cell receptor beta chains reported below all come from one sample, sequenced in a study of resident and recirculating memory T cells in vitiligo. Only in-frame clones appear in the TCRdb table, and some are missing; sequencing was by immunoSEQ multiplex PCR. The table lists 39,000 or so clones, about 93% of them singletons. Sequenced input: blood. Receptors were obtained from a male donor with vitiligo.

The CDR3 DNA follows: TGTGCCGGGGGGGGCCTTAACGAGCAGTACTTC. Amino acids: CAGGGLNEQYF. The chain uses TRBV28 and TRBJ2-7; weak D call: TRBD2 (7 bases). This CDR3 is built from 11 residues. The V end was cut by 11 bases, the J end by 5 bases, with 13 bases between. CDR1 is MDHEN and CDR2 is SYDVKM in the germline V gene.

The chain recombines TRBV6-6 with TRBJ2-1; possible D gene TRBD2, 5 bases. The V gene's germline CDR1 is MNHNY and CDR2 SVGAGI (reference sequence). Trimming cost V 6 bases and J 6 bases, with 12 bases left between them. CDR3 length: 13 amino acids. This CDR3 is CASRPTGFNEQFF. CDR3 DNA: TGTGCCAGCAGGCCCACGGGATTCAATGAGCAGTTCTTC.

This clone came up once. The chain uses TRBV5-4 and TRBJ2-1, with 10 nucleotides matching TRBD1. Germline CDR1 SGHNT, CDR2 YYREEE (reference sequence). J lost 8 bases, V lost 2 bases, and 10 bases had no gene match. The CDR3 length is 16 residues. CDR3 sequence (DNA): TGTGCCAGCAGCTTACCCCGACAGGGGGCCGGAGATGAGCAGTTCTTC. Protein product: CASSLPRQGAGDEQFF.

This clone appeared once. The chain combines TRBV14 with TRBJ2-7; 7 nucleotides agree with TRBD1. Germline CDR1 SGHDN, CDR2 FVKESK. V lost 3 bases and J lost 7; bases outside the gene matches: 12. There are 15 residues in the CDR3. The CDR3 is CASSQTGSALWEQYF. CDR3 nucleotides: TGTGCCAGCAGCCAGACAGGGAGCGCCTTATGGGAGCAGTACTTC.

Only one count was recorded for this clone. This rearrangement joins TRBV28 to TRBJ1-5; TRBD1 aligns across 9 bases. Germline V gene lookup returns CDR1 MDHEN and CDR2 SYDVKM. CDR3 length: 14 residues. V lost 8 bases, J lost 7 bases, and 9 bases stayed unmatched. In nucleotides, the CDR3 is TGTGCCAGCGGACCGGGACAGGGAGGACAGCCCCAGCATTTT. Its translation: CASGPGQGGQPQHF.

V and J are TRBV7-2 and TRBJ2-7, with 8 positions matching TRBD1. J lost 2 bases, V lost 5 bases, and 8 bases had no gene match. The CDR3 spans 15 residues. Germline CDR1 and CDR2: SGHTA and FQGNSA. The CDR3 here is CASSPQGAAPYEQYF. DNA for the CDR3: TGTGCCAGCAGCCCCCAGGGGGCGGCACCCTACGAGCAGTACTTC.

The chain couples TRBV7-6 to TRBJ2-5; 13 bases map to TRBD2. This CDR3 is built from 20 residues. The germline V gene has CDR1 SGHVS and CDR2 FNYEAQ. J gave up 10 bases and V 5 bases, and 25 bases lay outside the gene matches. The CDR3 nucleotides are TGTGCCAGCAGCCCGGACCGCGTCCCTAGAACTGGGACTAGCGGGGCGGGCCAGTACTTC. Its protein is CASSPDRVPRTGTSGAGQYF.

This rearrangement joins TRBV7-9 to TRBJ2-1; tentative D call: TRBD1 (5 bases). This CDR3 contains 11 residues. Trimming removed 8 bases from V and 8 bases from J, with 10 bases in between. The germline CDR1 and CDR2 sequences are SEHNR and FQNEAQ (reference sequence). For the CDR3, the DNA is TGTGCCAGCGGGCAAGGGGATGAGCAGTTCTTC. Amino acid sequence: CASGQGDEQFF.

The chain joins TRBV7-2 to TRBJ1-6; 8 positions agree with TRBD1. Germline V gene data show CDR1 as SGHTA and CDR2 as FQGNSA. The CDR3 is made up of 16 amino acids. With 4 bases clipped from V and 3 bases from J, the junction kept 5 bases outside the gene matches. In nucleotides, the CDR3 is TGTGCCAGCAGCTCGGGGGACAGGAACTATAATTCACCCCTCCACTTT. Protein: CASSSGDRNYNSPLHF.

The rearrangement joins TRBV30 to TRBJ1-3; D may be TRBD1 (6 bases). CDR1 GTSNPN and CDR2 SVGIG come from the germline V gene (reference sequence). Trimming left V 1 base short and J 2 bases short, with 12 bases between. This CDR3 is 15 amino acids long. CDR3 nucleotides: TGTGCCTGGAGTGCCAAGGGACATCCTGGAAACACCATATATTTT. This sequence encodes CAWSAKGHPGNTIYF. The entire variable domain, with the rest obtained from reference TRBV30 and TRBJ1-3, is as follows: SQTIHQWPATLVQPVGSPLSLECTVEGTSNPNLYWYRQAAGRGLQLLFYSVGIGQISSEVPQNLSASRPQDRQFILSSKKLLLSDSGFYLCAWSAKGHPGNTIYFGEGSWLTVV.

This clone is a singleton in its sample. The chain combines TRBV9 with TRBJ2-5; maybe TRBD1 (6 bases). CDR1 is SGDLS, CDR2 YYNGEE, per germline. V was cut by 0 bases and J by 7 bases, with 13 bases left in between. The CDR3 consists of 14 residues. The CDR3, as DNA: TGTGCCAGCAGCGTAGATGGGGGCGAAAGGACCCAGTACTTC. As protein: CASSVDGGERTQYF.

The genes are TRBV6-5 and TRBJ1-2; D gene uncertain. The CDR3 is made up of 14 amino acids. Germline assignment: CDR1 MNHEY and CDR2 SVGAGI. The V end lost 6 bases, the J end lost 7 bases, and 18 bases lay between the germline ends. The CDR3 is CASRVVGGGVGYTF. In DNA, the CDR3 is TGTGCCAGCAGGGTGGTAGGAGGTGGAGTTGGCTACACCTTC.

The genes are TRBV30 and TRBJ1-2; D unclear. The CDR3 is 14 amino acids. V was pared by 4 bases and J by 0 bases, with 12 bases between. Germline V lookup: CDR1 GTSNPN, CDR2 SVGIG (reference sequence). CDR3 amino acids: CAWIRPLANYGYTF. DNA of the CDR3: TGTGCCTGGATTAGACCTCTAGCTAACTATGGCTACACCTTC. Looking up the rest from reference TRBV30 and TRBJ1-2 gives the full variable domain: SQTIHQWPATLVQPVGSPLSLECTVEGTSNPNLYWYRQAAGRGLQLLFYSVGIGQISSEVPQNLSASRPQDRQFILSSKKLLLSDSGFYLCAWIRPLANYGYTFGSGTRLTVV.

This clone turned up a few times. This chain connects TRBV7-2 to TRBJ2-3; D is perhaps TRBD2 (7 bases). V was pared by 0 bases and J by 4 bases, with 11 bases between. Germline V CDR1 and CDR2: SGHTA, FQGNSA. The CDR3 runs 15 residues. The CDR3 sequence is CASSLAGGPSDTQYF. The CDR3 coding sequence is TGTGCCAGCAGCTTAGCGGGGGGGCCTTCAGATACGCAGTATTTT.

This clone was counted only a few times. The chain links TRBV6-4 to TRBJ2-2, with TRBD1 identical over 10 bases. The CDR3 is 15 residues long. Germline CDR1 is MRHNA and CDR2 is SNTAGT. Trimming removed 8 bases from V and 4 bases from J; junction bases left unmatched: 7. This chain's CDR3 is CASGSGQGSTGELFF. The CDR3 DNA follows: TGTGCCAGCGGATCGGGACAGGGGTCCACCGGGGAGCTGTTTTTT.

The V and J genes are TRBV6-5 and TRBJ2-5; 11 positions agree with TRBD2. This CDR3 is built from 15 residues. CDR1 is MNHEY and CDR2 is SVGAGI in the germline V gene. The trim removed 6 bases at V and 5 bases at J, leaving 8 bases unmatched. The CDR3 loop is CASSRSGGADETQYF. Here the CDR3 DNA reads TGTGCCAGCAGCCGTAGCGGGGGGGCCGATGAGACCCAGTACTTC.

The rearrangement links TRBV6-6 to TRBJ1-5; D ambiguous. V was pared by 8 bases and J by 0 bases, with 5 bases between. Germline values: CDR1 MNHNY, CDR2 SVGAGI (reference sequence). CDR3 length equals 12 residues. As DNA, the CDR3 is TGTGCCAGCCGACATAGCAATCAGCCCCAGCATTTT. Translating gives CASRHSNQPQHF.

The CDR3 region has the DNA TGCGCCAGCAGCTTGGACCTAGCGGGGGGCACAGATACGCAGTATTTT. Encoded protein: CASSLDLAGGTDTQYF. The chain is built from TRBV5-1 and TRBJ2-3; TRBD2 aligns across 10 bases. Looked up from germline, CDR1 is SGHRS and CDR2 is YFSETQ. V shed 0 bases and J 1 base; nucleotides not matched to a gene: 2. The CDR3 extends over 16 amino acids.

The gene calls are TRBV2 and TRBJ1-5, with D possibly matching TRBD1 (6 bases). Germline lookup yields CDR1 SNHLY and CDR2 FYNNEI. This CDR3 contains 13 residues. Trimming cost V 8 bases and J 7 bases, with 15 bases left between them. The CDR3 nucleotides read TGTGCCAGCCAGATACAGGGTATGCAGCCCCAGCATTTT. Protein: CASQIQGMQPQHF.

The chain carries TRBV19 and TRBJ2-6; D is possibly TRBD1 (6 bases). Germline V lookup: CDR1 LNHDA, CDR2 SQIVND (reference sequence). This CDR3 is built from 16 residues. The ends were cut back, 9 bases at V and 2 bases at J, with 17 bases in the middle. The CDR3 sequence is CASNRDITPGANVLTF. CDR3 sequence (DNA): TGTGCCAGCAACAGGGACATAACCCCTGGGGCCAACGTCCTGACTTTC.

The rearrangement joins TRBV5-6 to TRBJ2-5, with 7 bases matching TRBD2. The J call may be in error: the DNA end matches TRBJ2-7 better. Germline V gene sequence: CDR1 SGHDT, CDR2 YYEEEE. The CDR3 consists of 15 residues. This chain's CDR3 is CASSSGLVPTYEQYF. Here the CDR3 DNA reads TGTGCCAGCAGCTCAGGACTAGTTCCGACCTACGAGCAGTACTTC.

Only one count was recorded for this clone. V usage is TRBV2 and J usage is TRBJ2-1; 9 bases map to TRBD2. CDR3 length: 17 residues. After removal of 11 bases from V and 0 bases from J, the junction contained 14 bases not matched to a gene. Germline V CDR1 and CDR2: SNHLY, FYNNEI. The CDR3 protein is CAGRLAGLKSSYNEQFF. The CDR3 region has the DNA TGTGCCGGGCGGCTAGCGGGACTCAAGAGCTCCTACAATGAGCAGTTCTTC.

The V and J genes are TRBV30 and TRBJ2-1; maybe TRBD1 (6 bases). The germline V gene has CDR1 GTSNPN and CDR2 SVGIG (reference sequence). CDR3 length: 19 amino acids. V shed 0 bases and J shed 6 bases, with 27 bases lying between them. CDR3: CAWSVPRGRTPIFFNEQFF. DNA of the CDR3: TGTGCCTGGAGTGTCCCCAGGGGCCGCACACCTATCTTCTTCAATGAGCAGTTCTTC. The full variable domain, rest sourced from reference TRBV30 and TRBJ2-1, is SQTIHQWPATLVQPVGSPLSLECTVEGTSNPNLYWYRQAAGRGLQLLFYSVGIGQISSEVPQNLSASRPQDRQFILSSKKLLLSDSGFYLCAWSVPRGRTPIFFNEQFFGPGTRLTVL.

The V call is TRBV6-1, the J call TRBJ2-1; 11 bases fit TRBD1. The ends lost 6 bases at V and 6 bases at J; junction bases unmatched: 7. This CDR3 contains 15 residues. In germline, CDR1 is MNHNS, CDR2 SASEGT. CDR3 sequence reads: CASRLTGTGGNEQFF. The CDR3 DNA sequence: TGTGCCAGCAGGCTGACCGGGACAGGGGGCAATGAGCAGTTCTTC.

This clone is a singleton in its sample. The V and J genes are TRBV5-1 and TRBJ2-5; possible D gene TRBD1, 7 bases. Trimming stripped 4 bases from V and 2 bases from J, with 15 bases between. The CDR3 spans 15 residues. Germline V gene lookup returns CDR1 SGHRS and CDR2 YFSETQ. The CDR3 region is CASSRTPGGQETQYF. The DNA for the CDR3 is TGCGCCAGCAGCCGGACCCCAGGGGGGCAAGAGACCCAGTACTTC.

The J gene is TRBJ2-5, the V gene TRBV6-5; TRBD1 matches 12 bases. The end of the DNA aligns better with TRBJ2-7, so the J call may be wrong. The CDR3 loop spans 15 amino acids. The germline V gene has CDR1 MNHEY and CDR2 SVGAGI. The CDR3 here is CASSSGTGGYYEQYF. The CDR3 bases are TGTGCCAGCAGTTCTGGGACAGGGGGCTACTACGAGCAGTACTTC.